This TCR beta chain is from a study of shared clonotypes between healthy human individuals. Whole-study results and caveats: Naive subsets tended to show greater estimated richness than memory subsets. Around 5% was the fraction of naive CD4 clonotypes found shared across several donors.

In the source study's methods: For the immunoSEQ data, sequences were junction-only without quality scores, so filtering differed. Sequencing was performed with immunoSEQ multiplex PCR; in TCRdb, only in-frame clones are kept and a portion is missing. The DNA was the basis for D and trimming; V, J and clone size are from that table. The data show 70,000 to 95,000 clones, with 50% to 70% seen just once and just over 50% held by the top ten. CDR1 and CDR2 from the germline V gene are SGHTS and YDEGEE. This CDR3 comprises 15 residues. After removal of 5 bases from V and 3 bases from J, the junction contained 8 bases not matched to a gene. About this clone itself: Its cognate antigen is unknown.

Each CD8 memory set brought CD45RO+ cells together with CCR7-negative CD45RA+ TemRA cells. The gene calls are TRBV5-8 and TRBJ2-7; 10 bases are a match to TRBD2. The receptor's source is a young man in good health. The specimen sequenced was memory CD8+ T cells sorted from blood. The sample's subset: CD45RO+ cells pooled with CCR7-negative TemRA cells. The CDR3 DNA follows: TGTGCCAGCAGTTCTAGCGGGAGCGGGAACTACGAGCAGTACTTC. It yields the protein CASSSSGSGNYEQYF.